This T cell receptor beta chain emerged from a study of cytomegalovirus exposure and HLA in healthy donors. Trimming cost V 6 bases and J 1 base, with 12 bases left between them. This CDR3 has 14 amino acids. CDR1 ENHRY and CDR2 SYGVKD come from the germline V gene. The PCR contained 60 Vbeta and 13 Jbeta primers. This table comes from immunoSEQ multiplex PCR, and its TCRdb copy is limited to in-frame clones, with some not included. The top ten hold 2.9% of the sample, which has 100,000 to 150,000 clones, 17% seen once. This receptor was taken from a female donor in good health and CMV-seropositive. The specimen was PBMCs. The genes are TRBV10-3 and TRBJ1-1; D is unresolved. This CDR3 reads CAISGRIGNTEAFF. The CDR3 DNA follows: TGTGCCATCAGCGGGAGGATCGGGAACACTGAAGCTTTCTTT.